This record looks at one T cell receptor (beta chain) sequence and its context. This clonotype was observed a few times. Its target antigen remains unknown. No much larger clone exists at a distance of one base, and base qualities are not known. The data are from a study of T cell repertoires in cytomegalovirus infection (dated by TCRdb to about 2019). Context from the whole study: The HLA type of each donor mattered for the analysis, because public TCR beta signatures pointed to carriage of CMV infection along with the matching HLA type.

Instrument on record: Illumina HiSeq 1500. In TCRdb, the public reads were trimmed at Q25 with fastp and aligned with MiXCR, with productive beta chains retained. When rows share a CDR3 protein, they turn into one entry using the most common DNA and genes. The sample table lists some 200,000 distinct CDR3 sequences, approximately 20% of them with a count of one. The ten largest clones represent 2.5% to 3% of the sample. Paper-wide results and their limitations: The ex vivo response was dominated by HLA-C-restricted CMV-specific TCR beta clonotypes, which also provided the single most frequent clonotype in two of eight donors. Carriers of CMV infection plus the relevant HLA type were discriminated by the cumulative frequency of public TCR beta family members in the study cohort and in an independent roughly 400-donor cohort.

Counted from cysteine to phenylalanine, this CDR3 has 15 amino acids. Only the CDR3 portion is preserved as DNA: 45 bases, with reading frame beginning at the first base. Via the germline V gene, CDR1 is MNHEY and CDR2 SVGAGI. V is cut by 0 bases and J by 1 base, and the space between the germline ends is 7 bases. The sequencing sample was made of PBMCs. The chain is assembled from TRBV6-5 and TRBJ1-5, with no reliable assignment of the D segment. This clonotype was obtained from a human donor in good health (CMV status not recorded). Some clones in this sample may be carry-over from other donors' samples. The CDR3 has the sequence CASSYSRGSNQPQHF. The sequenced DNA is TGTGCCAGCAGTTACTCGAGAGGCAGCAATCAGCCCCAGCATTTT.